This T cell receptor (beta chain) originates from a study of cytotoxic CD8 clonotypes in ibrutinib-treated CLL. In the study overall: Patients attained roughly 25 partial and 2 complete responses; at median about 74 months, around 15 remained remitted while around twelve progressed.

Germline V gene data show CDR1 as MNHNY and CDR2 as SVGAGI (reference sequence). The CDR3 spans 13 residues. V was pared by 3 bases and J by 1 base, with 6 bases between. The table came from immunoSEQ multiplex PCR; TCRdb's copy has only in-frame clones and leaves some out. The table includes approximately 17,000 clones, 65% to 70% detected once. The TCR beta libraries used approximately 2 micrograms of genomic DNA that came from cryopreserved PBMCs. Points on this clone: The antigen remains undetermined.

Study results and limitations: Stable or contracted on treatment, public clonotypes were also uncommon. At ibrutinib response, clonality increased, and at progression it declined back toward baseline.

Specimen: PBMCs, collected before ibrutinib treatment. The receptor comes from a human donor with chronic lymphocytic leukemia. V gene TRBV6-6 combines with J gene TRBJ1-1, with D hard to call. The CDR3 coding sequence is TGTGCCAGCAGTTATGAGGGGAACACTGAAGCTTTCTTT. It codes for CASSYEGNTEAFF.